The 8 T cell receptor beta chains in this list originate from one sample, sequenced in a study of metastatic and nonmetastatic thyroid tumors. TCRdb re-analyzed the PCR reads through MiXCR. Of 30,000 to 35,000 clones listed, 30% to 40% were seen once; the top ten hold roughly a sixth. Until they underwent thyroid surgery, no patient had received any treatment. Material for sequencing was tumor tissue. The receptors were gathered from a female donor with papillary thyroid cancer or a benign thyroid nodule (not recorded which). Some clones in this sample may be carry-over from other donors' samples.

The V gene is TRBV7-8, the J gene TRBJ2-7, with a possible D match to TRBD1 (5 bases). V was cut by 5 bases and J by 6 bases, with 14 bases left in between. The germline V gene encodes CDR1 SGHVS and CDR2 FQNEAQ. This CDR3 is built from 13 residues. CDR3 coding DNA: TGTGCCAGCAGCGTAGTAAAAGGGGTCGAGCAGTACTTC. As protein: CASSVVKGVEQYF. The full variable domain, completed using reference TRBV7-8 and TRBJ2-7, is GAGVSQSPRYKVAKRGQDVALRCDPISGHVSLFWYQQALGQGPEFLTYFQNEAQLDKSGLPSDRFFAERPEGSVSTLKIQRTQQEDSAVYLCASSVVKGVEQYFGPGTRLTVT.

The genes are TRBV24-1 and TRBJ2-1, with 10 bases matching TRBD2. Losses at the gene ends were 5 bases for V and 7 bases for J; bases not matched to a gene: 7. Looked up from germline, CDR1 is KGHDR and CDR2 is SFDVKD. The CDR3 covers 15 residues. The CDR3 DNA reads TGTGCCACCAGTGGACAAGCGGGAGGGGAGAATGAGCAGTTCTTC. Protein product: CATSGQAGGENEQFF.

This clone was found many times. The gene calls are TRBV28 and TRBJ1-2; the D is unclear. Germline CDR1 reads MDHEN; CDR2 reads SYDVKM. Deletions cut 5 bases from V and 8 bases from J, with 18 bases between. The CDR3 spans 14 residues. The CDR3 loop reads CASSILPGTKGYTF. The CDR3 coding sequence is TGTGCCAGCAGTATACTACCGGGAACCAAAGGCTACACCTTC.

This clone showed up just a few times. The chain is built from TRBV4-3 and TRBJ1-5; TRBD1 agrees at 8 bases. The CDR3 contains 15 residues. V lost 3 bases and J lost 6; bases outside the gene matches: 7. Germline loops: CDR1 LGHNA, CDR2 YSLEER. The CDR3 here is CASSQGTGAFQPQHF. CDR3 DNA: TGCGCCAGCAGCCAGGGGACAGGAGCTTTTCAGCCCCAGCATTTT.

The chain has TRBV6-2 or TRBV6-3 and TRBJ1-1; D remains unclear. The V gene's germline CDR1 is MNHEY and CDR2 SVGEGT. CDR3 length: 13 residues. V lost 0 bases to trimming and J lost 5 bases, with 7 bases between them. CDR3 protein: CASSYSWGTEAFF. As DNA, the CDR3 is TGTGCCAGCAGTTACTCGTGGGGTACTGAAGCTTTCTTT.

This chain joins TRBV28 and TRBJ1-1; D is undetermined. The CDR3 loop spans 13 amino acids. From germline, CDR1 is MDHEN and CDR2 SYDVKM. With 5 bases removed from V and 5 bases from J, the gap between germline ends came to 12 bases. CDR3 in amino acids: CASSPPAGTEAFF. The CDR3 nucleotides read TGTGCCAGCAGTCCCCCGGCTGGGACTGAAGCTTTCTTT.

This clone has only a few counts. This same CDR3 is encoded by further DNA sequences in the sample. The J gene is TRBJ1-6, the V gene TRBV12-5; D unresolved. V was pared by 6 bases and J by 6 bases, with 15 bases between. This CDR3 region has 15 residues. CDR1 is LGHNT, CDR2 FRNRAP, per germline. Here the CDR3 reads CASGFSLGFNSPLHF. CDR3 DNA sequence: TGTGCTAGTGGCTTTAGTCTGGGTTTTAATTCACCCCTCCACTTT.

The V call is TRBV12-3 or TRBV12-4, the J call TRBJ1-5; 11 bases align to TRBD1. CDR3 length equals 14 residues. Trimming removed 5 bases from V and 7 bases from J; junction bases left unmatched: 4. The CDR3 coding sequence is TGTGCCAGCAGTCGGGACAGGGGGATGCAGCCCCAGCATTTT. Encoded protein: CASSRDRGMQPQHF.